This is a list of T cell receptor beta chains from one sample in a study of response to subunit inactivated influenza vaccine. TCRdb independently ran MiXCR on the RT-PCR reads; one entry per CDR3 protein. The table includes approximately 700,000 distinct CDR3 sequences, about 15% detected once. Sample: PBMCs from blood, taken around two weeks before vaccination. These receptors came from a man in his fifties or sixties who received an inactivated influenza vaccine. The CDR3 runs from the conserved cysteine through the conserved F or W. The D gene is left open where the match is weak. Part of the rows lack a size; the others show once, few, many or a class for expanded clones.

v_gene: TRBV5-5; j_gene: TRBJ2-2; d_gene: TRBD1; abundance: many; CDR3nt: TGTGCCAGCAGCTACCGGGACAGGGCCTTCACCGGGGAGCTGTTTTTT; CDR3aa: CASSYRDRAFTGELFF
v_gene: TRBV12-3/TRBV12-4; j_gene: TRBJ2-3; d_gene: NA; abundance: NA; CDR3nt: TGTGCCAGCAGTTTATACGTCGGCAGCAAAAACACAGATACGCAGTATTTT; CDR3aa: CASSLYVGSKNTDTQYF
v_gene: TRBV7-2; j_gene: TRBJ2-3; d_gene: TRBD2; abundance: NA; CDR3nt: TGTGCCAGCAGCTTGATGGCGGGAGGTGGGGATACGCAGTATTTT; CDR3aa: CASSLMAGGGDTQYF
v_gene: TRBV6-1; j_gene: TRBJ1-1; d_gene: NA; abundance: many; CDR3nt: TGTGCCAGCAGTCCTCGCACAGGGACTGAAGCTTTCTTT; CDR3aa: CASSPRTGTEAFF
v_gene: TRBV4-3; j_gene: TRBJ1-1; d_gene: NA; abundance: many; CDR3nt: TGCGCCAGCAGCCAAGATTGGACAGAAGGGAGAACTGAAGCTTTCTTT; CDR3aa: CASSQDWTEGRTEAFF
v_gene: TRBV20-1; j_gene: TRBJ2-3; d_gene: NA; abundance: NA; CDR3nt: TGCAGTGCCACCAAGGTTATTCGCACAGATACGCAGTATTTT; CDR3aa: CSATKVIRTDTQYF
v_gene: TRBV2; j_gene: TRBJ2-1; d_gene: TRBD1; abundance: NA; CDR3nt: TGTGCCAGCAGGGGGGACAGGGATTACAATGAGCAGTTCTTC; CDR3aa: CASRGDRDYNEQFF
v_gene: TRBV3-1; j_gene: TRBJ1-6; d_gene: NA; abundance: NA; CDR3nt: TGTGCCAGCAGCCGCCTCGTGAATTCACCCCTCCACTTT; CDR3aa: CASSRLVNSPLHF
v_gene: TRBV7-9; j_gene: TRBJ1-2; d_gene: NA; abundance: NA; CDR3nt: TGTGCCAGCAACCTACCGACCGTCCCTGGCTACACCTTC; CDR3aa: CASNLPTVPGYTF
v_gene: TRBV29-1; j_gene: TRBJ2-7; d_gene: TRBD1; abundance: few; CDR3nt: TGCAGCGTTGTGACAGGGATCAGTGTGGGATCCTACGAGCAGTACTTC; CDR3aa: CSVVTGISVGSYEQYF
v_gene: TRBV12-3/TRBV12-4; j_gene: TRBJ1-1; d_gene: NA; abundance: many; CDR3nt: TGTGCCAGCAGTTGGGGGTCCCCGGCGAACACTGAAGCTTTCTTT; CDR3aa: CASSWGSPANTEAFF
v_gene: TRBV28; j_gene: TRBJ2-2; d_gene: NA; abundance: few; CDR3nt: TGTGCCAGCAGCCTTATAAGGCAATTGGCCGGGGAGCTGTTTTTT; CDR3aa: CASSLIRQLAGELFF
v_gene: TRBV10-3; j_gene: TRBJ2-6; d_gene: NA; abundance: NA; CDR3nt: TGTGCCATCAGCCGGAGCTCTGGGGCCAACGTCCTGACTTTC; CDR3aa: CAISRSSGANVLTF
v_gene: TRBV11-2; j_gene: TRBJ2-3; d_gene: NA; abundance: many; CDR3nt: TGTGCCAGCAGTCCCTCAAAGTCCTGGCGGCCCGGTGGGGGTGATACGCAGTATTTT; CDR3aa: CASSPSKSWRPGGGDTQYF
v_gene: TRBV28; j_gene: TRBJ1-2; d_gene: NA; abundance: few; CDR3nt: TGTGCCAGCAGTTTCCCGACAGCCACTAACTATGGCTACACCTTC; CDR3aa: CASSFPTATNYGYTF
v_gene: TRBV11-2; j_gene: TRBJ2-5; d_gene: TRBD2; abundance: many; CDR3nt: TGTGCCAGCAGCCGAGTTGGGGCTGGCGGGGGGTACCAAGAGACCCAGTACTTC; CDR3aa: CASSRVGAGGGYQETQYF
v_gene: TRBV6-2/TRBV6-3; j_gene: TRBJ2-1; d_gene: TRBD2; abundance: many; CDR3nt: TGTGCCAGCAGTTACCAAACGGGACTAGCGGGAGGGCCGAGCTCCTACAATGAGCAGTTCTTC; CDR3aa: CASSYQTGLAGGPSSYNEQFF
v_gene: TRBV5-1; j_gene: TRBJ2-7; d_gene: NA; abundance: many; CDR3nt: TGCGCCAGCAAGACAGGCTACGAGCAGTACTTC; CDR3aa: CASKTGYEQYF
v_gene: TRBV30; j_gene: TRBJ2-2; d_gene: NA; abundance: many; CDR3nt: TGTGCCTGGACGAAAGTGGGCACCGGGGAGCTGTTTTTT; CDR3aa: CAWTKVGTGELFF
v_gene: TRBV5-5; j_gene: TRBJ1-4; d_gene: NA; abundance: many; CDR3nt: TGTGCCAGCAGCTTCCGACCTTCTAATGAAAAACTGTTTTTT; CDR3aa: CASSFRPSNEKLFF
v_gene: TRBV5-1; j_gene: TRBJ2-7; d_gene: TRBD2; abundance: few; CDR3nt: TGCGCCAGCAGCTCGGCGGGAGGCGCGCTTTTTCAGTACTTC; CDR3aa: CASSSAGGALFQYF
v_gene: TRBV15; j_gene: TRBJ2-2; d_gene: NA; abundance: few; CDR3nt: TGTGCCACCGCCGGCGCCGGGGAGCTGTTTTTT; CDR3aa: CATAGAGELFF
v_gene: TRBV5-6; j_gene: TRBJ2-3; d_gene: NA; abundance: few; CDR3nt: TGTGCCAGCAGCTTGCAGGGTCCCCAAAGTACGCAGTATTTT; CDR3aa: CASSLQGPQSTQYF
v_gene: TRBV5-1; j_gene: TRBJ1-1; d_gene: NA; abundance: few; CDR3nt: TGCGCCAGCAGCGGAGGACCTCCTGAAGCTTTCTTT; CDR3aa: CASSGGPPEAFF
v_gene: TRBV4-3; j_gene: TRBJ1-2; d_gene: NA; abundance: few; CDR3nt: TGCGCCAGCAGCGGGGATATGGTGAACCCTCTTTATGGCTACACCTTC; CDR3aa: CASSGDMVNPLYGYTF
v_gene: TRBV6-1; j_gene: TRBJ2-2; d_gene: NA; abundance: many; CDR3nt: TGTGCCAGCAGTGACATACTCACCGGGGAGCTGTTTTTT; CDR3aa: CASSDILTGELFF
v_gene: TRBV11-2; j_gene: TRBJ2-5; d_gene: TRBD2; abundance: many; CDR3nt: TGTGCCAGCAGCTGGACTAGCGGGGGAGTGGAGACCCAGTACTTC; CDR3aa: CASSWTSGGVETQYF
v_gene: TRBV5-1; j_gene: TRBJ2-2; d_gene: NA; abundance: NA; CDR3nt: TGCGCCAGCATCTACCAGGGGGGGATCAACGCCGGGGAGCTGTTTTTT; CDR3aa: CASIYQGGINAGELFF
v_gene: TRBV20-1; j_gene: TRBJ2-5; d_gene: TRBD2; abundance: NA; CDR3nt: TGCAGTGCAGATGGATCCGTTGAACGGGAGGCCACACAAGAGACCCAGTACTTC; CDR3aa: CSADGSVEREATQETQYF
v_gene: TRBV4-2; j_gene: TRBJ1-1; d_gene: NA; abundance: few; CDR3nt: TGTGCCAGCAGCCGCCTGGACGGAACAACGAACACTGAAGCTTTCTTT; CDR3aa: CASSRLDGTTNTEAFF
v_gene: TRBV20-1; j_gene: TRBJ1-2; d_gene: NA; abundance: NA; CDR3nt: TGCAGTGCTACCCGGACAGCCGACTATGGCTACACCTTC; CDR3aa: CSATRTADYGYTF
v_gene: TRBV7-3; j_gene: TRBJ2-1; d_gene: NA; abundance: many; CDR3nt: TGTGCCAGCAGCTTCGACCCCAGGGGTGAGCAGTTCTTC; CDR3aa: CASSFDPRGEQFF
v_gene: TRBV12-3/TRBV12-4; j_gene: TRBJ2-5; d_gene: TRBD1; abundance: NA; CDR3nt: TGTGCCAGCAGTTTAACGACAGGGGGCGGTGAGACCCAGTACTTC; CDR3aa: CASSLTTGGGETQYF
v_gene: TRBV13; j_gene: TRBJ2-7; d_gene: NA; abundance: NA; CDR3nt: TGTGCCAGCAGCTTATTTAGCTCCGAGCAGTACTTC; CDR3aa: CASSLFSSEQYF
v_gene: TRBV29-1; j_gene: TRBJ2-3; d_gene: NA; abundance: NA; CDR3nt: TGCAGCGTGGATATGGCTTTACGTCGCACAGATACGCAGTATTTT; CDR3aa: CSVDMALRRTDTQYF
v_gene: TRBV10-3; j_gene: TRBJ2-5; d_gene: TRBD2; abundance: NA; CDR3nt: TGTGCCATCAGTGACGGCGGACTAGCGGGCCGCCAAGAGACCCAGTACTTC; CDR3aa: CAISDGGLAGRQETQYF
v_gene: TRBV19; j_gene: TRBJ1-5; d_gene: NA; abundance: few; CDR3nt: TGTGCCAGCAGGCGGTCCCCCAGGGATCAGCCCCAGCATTTT; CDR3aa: CASRRSPRDQPQHF
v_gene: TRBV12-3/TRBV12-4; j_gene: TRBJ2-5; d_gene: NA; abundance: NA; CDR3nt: TGTGCCAGCAGTTTAGTCGGACGGGTCCAAGAGACCCAGTACTTC; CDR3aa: CASSLVGRVQETQYF
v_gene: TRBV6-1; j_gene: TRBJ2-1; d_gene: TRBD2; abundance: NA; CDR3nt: TGTGCCAGCATAGGTAGCGGGAGTTACAATGAGCAGTTCTTC; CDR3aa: CASIGSGSYNEQFF
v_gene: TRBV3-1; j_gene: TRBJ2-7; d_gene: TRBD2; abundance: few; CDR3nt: TGTGCCAGCAGCCTAGCCGGGACTACACACGAGCAGTACTTC; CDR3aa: CASSLAGTTHEQYF
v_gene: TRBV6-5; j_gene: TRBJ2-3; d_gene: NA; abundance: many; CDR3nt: TGTGCCAGCAGTTACTCAGTTCTGTCCCTCCACACAGATACGCAGTATTTT; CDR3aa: CASSYSVLSLHTDTQYF
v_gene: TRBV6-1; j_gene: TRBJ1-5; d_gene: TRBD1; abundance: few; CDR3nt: TGTGCCAGCAGACGAAACCAGGGGGCGCAGAGTCAGCCCCAGCATTTT; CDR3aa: CASRRNQGAQSQPQHF
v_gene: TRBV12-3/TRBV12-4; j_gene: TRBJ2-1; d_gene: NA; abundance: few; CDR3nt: TGTGCCAGCAGTTCAGTTTTGGAGCAGTTCTTC; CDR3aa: CASSSVLEQFF
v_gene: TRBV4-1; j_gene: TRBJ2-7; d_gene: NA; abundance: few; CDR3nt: TGCGCCAGCAGCCAAGAAGTTGTCCGGCCACGGCAGTACTTC; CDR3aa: CASSQEVVRPRQYF
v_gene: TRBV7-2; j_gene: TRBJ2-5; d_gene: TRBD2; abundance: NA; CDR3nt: TGTGCCAGCAGCTTAGCGGATCTAGCGGGGGTAGAGACCCAGTACTTC; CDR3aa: CASSLADLAGVETQYF
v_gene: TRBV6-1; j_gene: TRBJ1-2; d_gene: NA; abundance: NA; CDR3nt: TGTGCCAGCAGCCACGGTGGGGGACGAAACCTCCCCCACTTC; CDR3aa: CASSHGGGRNLPHF
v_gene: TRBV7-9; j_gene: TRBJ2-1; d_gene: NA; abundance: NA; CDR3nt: TGTGCCAGCAGGTCGGGACCAAATAATGAGCAGTTCTTC; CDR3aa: CASRSGPNNEQFF
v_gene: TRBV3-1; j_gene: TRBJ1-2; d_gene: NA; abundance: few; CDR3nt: TGTGCCAGCAGCCAGGGTATTGGACAGAGCTATGGCTACACCTTC; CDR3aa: CASSQGIGQSYGYTF
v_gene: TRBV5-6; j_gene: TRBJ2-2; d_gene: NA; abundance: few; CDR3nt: TGTGCCAGCAGCTTGGCCAGGGGTAGCGCGAACACCGGGGAGCTGTTTTTT; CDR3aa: CASSLARGSANTGELFF
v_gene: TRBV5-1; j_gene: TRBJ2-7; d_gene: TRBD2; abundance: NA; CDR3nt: TGCGCCAGCAGCCTGGACGTTGGTAGCGGGAGGGGAGAGCAGTACTTC; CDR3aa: CASSLDVGSGRGEQYF
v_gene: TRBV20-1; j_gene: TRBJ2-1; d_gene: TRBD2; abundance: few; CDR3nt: TGCAGTGCTAGAGCTTTGCCGGGACTAGCGGGGGGCTATGATGAGCAGTTCTTC; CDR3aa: CSARALPGLAGGYDEQFF
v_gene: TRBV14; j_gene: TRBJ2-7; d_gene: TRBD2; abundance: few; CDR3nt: TGTGCCAGCACAGCCAGCGGGGGGGCGGTCTACGAGCAGTACTTC; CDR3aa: CASTASGGAVYEQYF